These T cell receptor beta chains were read from a single sample in a study of T-cell memory formation after mild COVID-19. A single record per CDR3 protein comes from TCRdb applying MiXCR to the 5' RACE reads. The data hold fewer than 250,000 distinct CDR3 sequences, with 15% observed a single time. Sequencing was done on a sample of PBMCs or a T cell subset sorted from them (not recorded which). These receptor sequences come from an adult woman who had mild COVID-19 (a few samples of this study predate the infection). Cell type and time point are not known. CDR3s include the opening cysteine and the closing phenylalanine or tryptophan. D genes are given only for firm matches. Size values are once, few and many counts, or a class for expanded clones, and some rows have none.

len: 16; v_gene: TRBV11-1; abundance: .; j_gene: TRBJ2-3; d_gene: TRBD1; CDR3aa: CASSVGQGLRGDTQYF
len: 15; v_gene: TRBV7-8; abundance: .; j_gene: TRBJ2-5; d_gene: TRBD2; CDR3aa: CASSLAGGVQETQYF
len: 18; v_gene: TRBV2; abundance: .; j_gene: TRBJ1-6; d_gene: .; CDR3aa: CASSTGTVRTLAISPLHF
len: 16; v_gene: TRBV4-1; abundance: few; j_gene: TRBJ2-1; d_gene: .; CDR3aa: CASSQERGLPKSEQFF
len: 15; v_gene: TRBV7-9; abundance: .; j_gene: TRBJ1-4; d_gene: TRBD1; CDR3aa: CASSLNRGYNEKLFF
len: 15; v_gene: TRBV12-3/TRBV12-4; abundance: .; j_gene: TRBJ2-2; d_gene: TRBD1; CDR3aa: CASSAGGRSTGELFF
len: 15; v_gene: TRBV7-9; abundance: few; j_gene: TRBJ1-1; d_gene: TRBD1; CDR3aa: CASSRQTGVRTEAFF
len: 16; v_gene: TRBV20-1; abundance: few; j_gene: TRBJ2-7; d_gene: .; CDR3aa: CSARDLAGANSYEQYF
len: 12; v_gene: TRBV12-3/TRBV12-4; abundance: few; j_gene: TRBJ2-5; d_gene: TRBD2; CDR3aa: CASSWGGTSGYF
len: 15; v_gene: TRBV20-1; abundance: few; j_gene: TRBJ1-5; d_gene: .; CDR3aa: CSVREGGRSNQPQHF
len: 14; v_gene: TRBV7-7; abundance: .; j_gene: TRBJ2-1; d_gene: TRBD2; CDR3aa: CASSRSGTSNEQFF
len: 18; v_gene: TRBV5-1; abundance: .; j_gene: TRBJ2-1; d_gene: .; CDR3aa: CASSSSPGTSPSYNEQFF
len: 16; v_gene: TRBV9; abundance: few; j_gene: TRBJ2-5; d_gene: .; CDR3aa: CASSATGSGGGETQYF
len: 14; v_gene: TRBV7-2; abundance: .; j_gene: TRBJ1-6; d_gene: .; CDR3aa: CASSQGTPVSPLHF
len: 17; v_gene: TRBV7-2; abundance: .; j_gene: TRBJ2-5; d_gene: .; CDR3aa: CASSPRAGLMVLETQYF
len: 15; v_gene: TRBV5-1; abundance: .; j_gene: TRBJ2-5; d_gene: .; CDR3aa: CASSLGPRDVETQYF
len: 16; v_gene: TRBV15; abundance: .; j_gene: TRBJ1-2; d_gene: .; CDR3aa: CATSRDMDGGDYGYTF
len: 15; v_gene: TRBV7-9; abundance: .; j_gene: TRBJ1-1; d_gene: .; CDR3aa: CASSLVTSPRPEAFF
len: 17; v_gene: TRBV5-1; abundance: few; j_gene: TRBJ2-2; d_gene: TRBD2; CDR3aa: CASSTSRAGGVTGELFF
len: 14; v_gene: TRBV3-1; abundance: .; j_gene: TRBJ2-7; d_gene: TRBD1; CDR3aa: CASRQQGATYEQYF
len: 15; v_gene: TRBV20-1; abundance: many; j_gene: TRBJ1-5; d_gene: .; CDR3aa: CSARDQGRPDQPQHF
len: 14; v_gene: TRBV7-2; abundance: few; j_gene: TRBJ1-2; d_gene: .; CDR3aa: CASSLRDGYYGYTF
len: 13; v_gene: TRBV12-3/TRBV12-4; abundance: .; j_gene: TRBJ1-1; d_gene: TRBD1; CDR3aa: CASSSGTGSEAFF
len: 13; v_gene: TRBV19; abundance: .; j_gene: TRBJ2-5; d_gene: .; CDR3aa: CASSMVTGGTQYF
len: 14; v_gene: TRBV4-2; abundance: .; j_gene: TRBJ1-2; d_gene: TRBD1; CDR3aa: CASQLGQEDYGYTF
len: 15; v_gene: TRBV15; abundance: .; j_gene: TRBJ2-1; d_gene: .; CDR3aa: CATSRAHGTRNEQFF
len: 11; v_gene: TRBV13; abundance: .; j_gene: TRBJ2-1; d_gene: .; CDR3aa: CASTSGNEQFF
len: 15; v_gene: TRBV7-6; abundance: .; j_gene: TRBJ2-3; d_gene: .; CDR3aa: CASSLSRGFTDTQYF
len: 16; v_gene: TRBV5-4; abundance: few; j_gene: TRBJ1-6; d_gene: .; CDR3aa: CASSSDRNSYNSPLHF
len: 12; v_gene: TRBV10-3; abundance: .; j_gene: TRBJ1-1; d_gene: TRBD1; CDR3aa: CKGTGGNTEAFF
len: 12; v_gene: TRBV19; abundance: few; j_gene: TRBJ1-1; d_gene: .; CDR3aa: CASRADYTEAFF
len: 14; v_gene: TRBV2; abundance: few; j_gene: TRBJ2-7; d_gene: .; CDR3aa: CASSLKRSSYEQYF
len: 15; v_gene: TRBV9; abundance: many; j_gene: TRBJ1-6; d_gene: TRBD1; CDR3aa: CASSPMTGSNSPLHF
len: 13; v_gene: TRBV6-1; abundance: .; j_gene: TRBJ2-5; d_gene: TRBD2; CDR3aa: CASHGGARETQYF
len: 18; v_gene: TRBV18; abundance: .; j_gene: TRBJ2-6; d_gene: .; CDR3aa: CASSPPGGHLSGANVLTF
len: 18; v_gene: TRBV12-3/TRBV12-4; abundance: few; j_gene: TRBJ2-6; d_gene: TRBD1; CDR3aa: CASSLGPGGQGGANVLTF
len: 12; v_gene: TRBV5-1; abundance: many; j_gene: TRBJ2-1; d_gene: TRBD1; CDR3aa: CASSLAGGKVVF
len: 14; v_gene: TRBV12-3/TRBV12-4; abundance: few; j_gene: TRBJ2-7; d_gene: TRBD1; CDR3aa: CASSYRGTGYEQYF
len: 18; v_gene: TRBV5-1; abundance: few; j_gene: TRBJ1-3; d_gene: .; CDR3aa: CASSRYLTRTGSGNTIYF
len: 13; v_gene: TRBV7-3; abundance: .; j_gene: TRBJ2-7; d_gene: .; CDR3aa: CASSLTWLDEQYF